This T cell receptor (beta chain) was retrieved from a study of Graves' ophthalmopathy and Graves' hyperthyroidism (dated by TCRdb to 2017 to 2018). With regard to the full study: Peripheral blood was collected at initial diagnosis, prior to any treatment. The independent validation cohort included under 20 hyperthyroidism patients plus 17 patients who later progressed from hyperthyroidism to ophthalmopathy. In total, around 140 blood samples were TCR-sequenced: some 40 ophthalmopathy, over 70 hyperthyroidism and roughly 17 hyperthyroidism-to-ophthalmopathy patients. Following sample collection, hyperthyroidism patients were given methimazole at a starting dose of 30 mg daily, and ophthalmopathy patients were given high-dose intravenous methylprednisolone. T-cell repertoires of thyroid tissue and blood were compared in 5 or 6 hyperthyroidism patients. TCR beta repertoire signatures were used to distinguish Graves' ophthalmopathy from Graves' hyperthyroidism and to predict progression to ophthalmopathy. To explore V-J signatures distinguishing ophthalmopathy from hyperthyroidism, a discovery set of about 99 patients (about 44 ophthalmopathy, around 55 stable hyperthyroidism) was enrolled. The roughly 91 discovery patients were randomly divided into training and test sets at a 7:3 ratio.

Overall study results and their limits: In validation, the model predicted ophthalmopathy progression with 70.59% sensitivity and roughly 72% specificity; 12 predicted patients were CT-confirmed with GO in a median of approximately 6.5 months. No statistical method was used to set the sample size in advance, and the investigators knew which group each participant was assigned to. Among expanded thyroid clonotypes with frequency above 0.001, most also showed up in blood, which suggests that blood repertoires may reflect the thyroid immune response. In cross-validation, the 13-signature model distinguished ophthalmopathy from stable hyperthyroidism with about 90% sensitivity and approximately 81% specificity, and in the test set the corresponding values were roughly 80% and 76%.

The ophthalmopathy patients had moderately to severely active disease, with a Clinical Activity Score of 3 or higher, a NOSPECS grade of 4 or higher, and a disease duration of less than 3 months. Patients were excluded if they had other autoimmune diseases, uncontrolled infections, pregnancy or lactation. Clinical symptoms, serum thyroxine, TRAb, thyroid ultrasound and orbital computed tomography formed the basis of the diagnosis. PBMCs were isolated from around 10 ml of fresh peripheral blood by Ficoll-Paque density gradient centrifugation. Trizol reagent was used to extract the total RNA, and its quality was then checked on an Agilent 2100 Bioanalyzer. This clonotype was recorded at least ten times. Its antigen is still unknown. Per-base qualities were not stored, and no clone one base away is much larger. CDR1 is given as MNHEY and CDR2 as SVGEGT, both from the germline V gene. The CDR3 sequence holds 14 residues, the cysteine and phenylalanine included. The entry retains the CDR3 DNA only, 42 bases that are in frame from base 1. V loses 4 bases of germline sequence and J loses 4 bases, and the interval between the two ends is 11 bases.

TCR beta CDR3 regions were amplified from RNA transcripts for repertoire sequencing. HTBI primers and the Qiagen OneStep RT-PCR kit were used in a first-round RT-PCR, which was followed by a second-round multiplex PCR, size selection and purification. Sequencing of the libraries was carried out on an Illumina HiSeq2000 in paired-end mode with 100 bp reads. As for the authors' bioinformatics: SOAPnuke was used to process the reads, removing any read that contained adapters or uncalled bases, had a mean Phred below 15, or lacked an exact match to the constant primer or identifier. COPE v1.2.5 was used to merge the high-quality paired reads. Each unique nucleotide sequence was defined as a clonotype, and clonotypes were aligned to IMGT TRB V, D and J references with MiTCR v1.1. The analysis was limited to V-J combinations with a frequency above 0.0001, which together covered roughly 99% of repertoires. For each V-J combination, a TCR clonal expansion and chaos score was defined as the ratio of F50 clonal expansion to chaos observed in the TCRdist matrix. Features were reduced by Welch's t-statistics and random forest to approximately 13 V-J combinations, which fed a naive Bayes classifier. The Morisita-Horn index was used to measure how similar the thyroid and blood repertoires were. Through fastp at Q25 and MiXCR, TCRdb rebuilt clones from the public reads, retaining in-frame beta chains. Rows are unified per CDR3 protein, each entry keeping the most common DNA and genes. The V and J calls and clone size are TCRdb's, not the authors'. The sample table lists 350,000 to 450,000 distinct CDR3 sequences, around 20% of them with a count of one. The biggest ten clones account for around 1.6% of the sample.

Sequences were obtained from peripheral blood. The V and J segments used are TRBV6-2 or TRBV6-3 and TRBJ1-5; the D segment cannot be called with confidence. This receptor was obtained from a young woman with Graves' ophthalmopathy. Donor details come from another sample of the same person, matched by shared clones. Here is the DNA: TGTGCCAGCAGTTGGTCGGCTTTTAATCAGCCCCAGCATTTT. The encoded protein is CASSWSAFNQPQHF.